Presented here are 16 T cell receptor beta chains from one specimen sequenced in a study of shared clonotypes between healthy human individuals. Only CD45RO-negative cells positively selected for CCR7 counted as naive CD8 cells, so terminally differentiated effector memory CD45RA+ cells were excluded. Assay used: immunoSEQ multiplex PCR; TCRdb lists only in-frame clones, some missing. The sample contains 560,000 or so clones, about 96% of which appear only once. The sample comprised naive CD8+ T cells sorted from blood. The source is a woman in her thirties in good health.

This rearrangement joins TRBV7-6 to TRBJ2-7; 7 bases agree with TRBD1. Germline loops: CDR1 SGHVS, CDR2 FNYEAQ. With 5 bases clipped from V and 5 bases from J, the junction kept 6 bases outside the gene matches. The CDR3 is made up of 13 amino acids. DNA of the CDR3: TGTGCCAGCAGCCTCATTACAGGGGACGAGCAGTACTTC. Translating gives CASSLITGDEQYF.

This sequence joins TRBV4-1 and TRBJ2-7, with TRBD2 as a possible D gene (5 bases). CDR3 size: 15 residues. Germline V gives CDR1 MGHRA, CDR2 YSYEKL. The germline V and J ends were trimmed by 1 base and 4 bases, with 14 bases remaining between them. The CDR3 DNA reads as TGCGCCAGCAGCCAAGTCCCACCCGGGGTGTACGAGCAGTACTTC. This gives the protein CASSQVPPGVYEQYF.

V usage is TRBV27 and J usage is TRBJ2-7; D not certain. The CDR3 has 14 residues. Between the trimmed V and J ends, which lost 5 bases and 3 bases, there was a span of 14 bases. The germline gives CDR1 MNHEY, CDR2 SMNVEV (reference sequence). Here the CDR3 DNA reads TGTGCCAGCAGTCCGTCATCTCTGATCTACGAGCAGTACTTC. It translates to CASSPSSLIYEQYF.

This rearrangement joins TRBV2 to TRBJ2-5, with TRBD2 matching over 9 bases. This CDR3 is 15 amino acids long. Germline assignment: CDR1 SNHLY and CDR2 FYNNEI. V was pared by 4 bases and J by 5 bases, with 8 bases of the junction left unmatched. DNA of the CDR3: TGTGCCAGCAGTGTCCCAGCGGGAGGTAGGGAGACCCAGTACTTC. The encoded protein is CASSVPAGGRETQYF.

V is TRBV7-9 and J is TRBJ2-5, with TRBD1 matching over 9 bases. The V gene's germline CDR1 is SEHNR and CDR2 FQNEAQ (reference sequence). Germline trimming cut 6 bases from V and 3 bases from J; bases unmatched to any gene: 17. This CDR3 spans 18 amino acids. The CDR3 nucleotides read TGTGCCAGCAGTCCGGACAGGGGCGTTGGCCGGGAGAAAGAGACCCAGTACTTC. Its protein is CASSPDRGVGREKETQYF.

The sample holds one count of this clone. The rearrangement joins TRBV4-2 to TRBJ1-2, with D uncertain. Germline V gene data show CDR1 as LGHNA and CDR2 as YNFKEQ. V lost 7 bases and J lost 2, with 17 bases in between. This CDR3 contains 15 residues. Here the CDR3 reads CASTPEAATNYGYTF. The CDR3 coding sequence is TGTGCCAGCACCCCCGAGGCGGCCACGAACTATGGCTACACCTTC.

The gene calls are TRBV7-3 and TRBJ2-7; D call uncertain. V lost 2 bases to trimming and J lost 2 bases, with 10 bases between them. This CDR3 spans 14 amino acids. Per germline, CDR1 SGHTA and CDR2 FQGTGA. CDR3 residues: CASSLSGGAYEQYF. The CDR3 DNA reads TGTGCCAGCAGCTTATCGGGTGGCGCCTACGAGCAGTACTTC.

The chain is built from TRBV28 and TRBJ1-5; the D is unclear. CDR1 is MDHEN, CDR2 SYDVKM, per germline. V dropped 5 bases and J dropped 5 bases, with 13 bases sitting between them. This CDR3 has 14 residues. CDR3 sequence: CASSPRMVDQPQHF. The CDR3 DNA follows: TGTGCCAGCAGTCCTCGGATGGTTGATCAGCCCCAGCATTTT.

The chain is built from TRBV14 and TRBJ2-5, with 7 bases that match TRBD1. The J call may be incorrect, as the DNA end agrees better with TRBJ2-7. In germline, CDR1 is SGHDN, CDR2 FVKESK. There are 16 residues in the CDR3. CDR3 DNA sequence: TGTGCCAGCAGCCAAGGTTTGGGGGACAGTCCATACGAGCAGTACTTC. This translates into CASSQGLGDSPYEQYF.

The chain joins TRBV7-9 to TRBJ2-7; 8 bases align to TRBD2. The germline gives CDR1 SEHNR, CDR2 FQNEAQ (reference sequence). The CDR3 spans 15 residues. The V segment lost 0 bases and the J segment 4 bases; nucleotides outside the gene matches: 5. The CDR3 protein is CASSLAGLARYEQYF. CDR3 sequence (DNA): TGTGCCAGCAGCTTAGCCGGACTAGCCAGGTACGAGCAGTACTTC.

Worth noting for this clone: In the same sample, other DNA sequences code for this CDR3. The genes are TRBV7-9 and TRBJ2-3; TRBD2 matches at 7 bases. The CDR3 length is 12 residues. In germline, CDR1 is SEHNR, CDR2 FQNEAQ (reference sequence). V was pared by 5 bases and J by 6 bases, with 2 bases of the junction left unmatched. For the CDR3, the DNA is TGTGCCAGCAGCCCGGGGGGTGATACGCAGTATTTT. Protein product: CASSPGGDTQYF.

The chain couples TRBV13 to TRBJ2-7, with unresolved D. Germline V gene data show CDR1 as PRHDT and CDR2 as FYEKMQ (reference sequence). The CDR3 extends over 13 amino acids. Between the trimmed V and J ends, which lost 2 bases and 6 bases, there was a span of 11 bases. The CDR3 here is CASSLSPVGEQYF. CDR3 DNA: TGTGCCAGCAGCTTAAGTCCGGTCGGCGAGCAGTACTTC.

The chain uses TRBV7-9 and TRBJ2-2; D not resolved. Germline V gives CDR1 SEHNR, CDR2 FQNEAQ (reference sequence). Between the trimmed V and J ends, which lost 7 bases and 6 bases, there was a span of 6 bases. The CDR3 spans 11 residues. The CDR3 reads CASTEAGELFF. CDR3 nucleotides: TGTGCCAGCACCGAGGCCGGGGAGCTGTTTTTT.

This chain connects TRBV19 to TRBJ1-1; D gene ambiguous. V lost 6 bases and J 5 bases, leaving 13 bases between the germline ends. This CDR3 is 13 amino acids long. CDR1 is LNHDA, CDR2 SQIVND, per germline (reference sequence). The CDR3 region is CASSQSSGTEAFF. The CDR3 coding sequence is TGTGCCAGTAGCCAATCTTCGGGGACTGAAGCTTTCTTT.

Only one count was recorded for this clone. This chain links TRBV28 with TRBJ2-3; D is ambiguous. V lost 4 bases and J 4 bases, leaving 9 bases between the germline ends. This CDR3 has 13 residues. Germline values: CDR1 MDHEN, CDR2 SYDVKM. In DNA form, the CDR3 reads TGTGCCAGCAGTTGGGCAGGCCCAGATACGCAGTATTTT. Amino acids: CASSWAGPDTQYF.

This chain connects TRBV20-1 to TRBJ2-2, with a tentative D call TRBD1 (5 bases). CDR1 is DFQATT and CDR2 is SNEGSKA in the germline V gene (reference sequence). This CDR3 is 10 amino acids long. The CDR3 reads CRDMAGELFF. DNA for the CDR3: TGCAGGGACATGGCCGGGGAGCTGTTTTTT.